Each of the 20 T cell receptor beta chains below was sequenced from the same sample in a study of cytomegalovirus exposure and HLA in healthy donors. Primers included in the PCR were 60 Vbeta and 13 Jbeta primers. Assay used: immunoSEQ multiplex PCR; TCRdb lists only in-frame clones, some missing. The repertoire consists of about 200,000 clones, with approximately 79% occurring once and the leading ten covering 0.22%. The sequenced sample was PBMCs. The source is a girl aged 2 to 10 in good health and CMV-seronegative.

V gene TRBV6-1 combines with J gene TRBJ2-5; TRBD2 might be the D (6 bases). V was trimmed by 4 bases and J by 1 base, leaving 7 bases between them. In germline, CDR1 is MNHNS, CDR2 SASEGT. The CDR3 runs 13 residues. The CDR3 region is CASSVGLQETQYF. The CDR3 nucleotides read TGTGCCAGCAGTGTGGGACTCCAAGAGACCCAGTACTTC.

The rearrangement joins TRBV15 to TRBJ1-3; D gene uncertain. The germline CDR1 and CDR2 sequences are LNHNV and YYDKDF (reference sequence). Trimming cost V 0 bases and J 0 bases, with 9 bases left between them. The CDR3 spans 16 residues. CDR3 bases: TGTGCCACCAGCAGAGATATTACAGCCTCTGGAAACACCATATATTTT. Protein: CATSRDITASGNTIYF.

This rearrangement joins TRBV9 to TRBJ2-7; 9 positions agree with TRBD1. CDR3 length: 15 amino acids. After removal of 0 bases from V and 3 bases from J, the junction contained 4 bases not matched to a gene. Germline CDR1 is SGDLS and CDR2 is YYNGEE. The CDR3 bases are TGTGCCAGCAGCGTAGGGGACAGGGTAGGCTACGAGCAGTACTTC. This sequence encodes CASSVGDRVGYEQYF.

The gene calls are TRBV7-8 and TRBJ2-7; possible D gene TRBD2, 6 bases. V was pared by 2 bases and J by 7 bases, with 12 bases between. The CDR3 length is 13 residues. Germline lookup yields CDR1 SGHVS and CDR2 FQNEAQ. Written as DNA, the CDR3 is TGTGCCAGCAGCTTAAGGGAGGAGGGAGAGCAGTACTTC. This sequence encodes CASSLREEGEQYF.

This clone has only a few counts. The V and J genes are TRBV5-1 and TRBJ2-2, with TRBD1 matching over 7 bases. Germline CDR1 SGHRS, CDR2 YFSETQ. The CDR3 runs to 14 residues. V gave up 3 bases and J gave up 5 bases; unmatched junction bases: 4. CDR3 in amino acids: CASSSDRATGELFF. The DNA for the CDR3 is TGCGCCAGCAGCTCCGACAGGGCAACCGGGGAGCTGTTTTTT.

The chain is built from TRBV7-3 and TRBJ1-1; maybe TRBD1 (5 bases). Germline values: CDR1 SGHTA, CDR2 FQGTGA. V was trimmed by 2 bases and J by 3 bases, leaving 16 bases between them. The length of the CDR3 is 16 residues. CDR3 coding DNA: TGTGCCAGCAGCTTATGGAAGGTGGGGGGAGACACTGAAGCTTTCTTT. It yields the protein CASSLWKVGGDTEAFF.

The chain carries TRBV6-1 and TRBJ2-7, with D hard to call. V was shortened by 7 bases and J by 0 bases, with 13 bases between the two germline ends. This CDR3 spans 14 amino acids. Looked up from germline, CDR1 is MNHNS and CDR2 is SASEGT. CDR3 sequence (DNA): TGTGCCAGCAATTGGGTGGGCAGCTCCTACGAGCAGTACTTC. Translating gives CASNWVGSSYEQYF.

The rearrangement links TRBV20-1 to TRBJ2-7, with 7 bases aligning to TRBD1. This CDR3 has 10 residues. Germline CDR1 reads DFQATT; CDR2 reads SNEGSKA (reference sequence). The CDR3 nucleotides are TGCGCTGCAGGGGGCTACGAGCAGTACTTC. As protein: CAAGGYEQYF.

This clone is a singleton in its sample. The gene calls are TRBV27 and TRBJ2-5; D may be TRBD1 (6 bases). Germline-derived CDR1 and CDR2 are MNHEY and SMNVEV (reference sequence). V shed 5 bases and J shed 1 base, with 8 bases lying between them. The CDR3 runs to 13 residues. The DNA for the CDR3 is TGTGCCAGCAGTGCGACAGGCCAAGAGACCCAGTACTTC. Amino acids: CASSATGQETQYF.

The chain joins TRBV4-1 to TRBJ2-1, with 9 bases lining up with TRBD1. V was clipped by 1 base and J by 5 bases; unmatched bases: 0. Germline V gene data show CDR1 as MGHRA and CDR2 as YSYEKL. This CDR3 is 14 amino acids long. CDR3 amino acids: CASSQGQGDNEQFF. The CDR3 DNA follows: TGCGCCAGCAGCCAAGGACAGGGGGACAATGAGCAGTTCTTC.

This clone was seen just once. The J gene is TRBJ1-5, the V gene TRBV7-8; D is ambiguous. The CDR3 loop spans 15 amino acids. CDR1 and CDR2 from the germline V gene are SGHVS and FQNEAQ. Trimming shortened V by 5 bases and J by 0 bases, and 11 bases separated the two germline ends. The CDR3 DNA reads TGTGCCAGCAGCCCCCCGGGATATAGCAATCAGCCCCAGCATTTT. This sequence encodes CASSPPGYSNQPQHF.

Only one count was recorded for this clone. The CDR3 DNA follows: TGTGCCAGCAGCTTTCAGACGGGAGGGGAGCTGTTTTTT. It translates to CASSFQTGGELFF. The chain joins TRBV7-7 to TRBJ2-2; the D gene is possibly TRBD2 (5 bases). Germline-derived CDR1 and CDR2 are SSHAT and FNYEAQ (reference sequence). The ends were cut back, 3 bases at V and 8 bases at J, with 10 bases in the middle. CDR3 length equals 13 residues.

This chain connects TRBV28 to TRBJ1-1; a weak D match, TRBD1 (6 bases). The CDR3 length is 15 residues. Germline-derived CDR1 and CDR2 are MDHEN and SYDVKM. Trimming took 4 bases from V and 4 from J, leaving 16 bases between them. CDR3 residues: CASSSPPLGATEAFF. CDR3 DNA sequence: TGTGCCAGCAGTTCCCCCCCATTGGGGGCCACTGAAGCTTTCTTT. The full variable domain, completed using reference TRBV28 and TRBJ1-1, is DVKVTQSSRYLVKRTGEKVFLECVQDMDHENMFWYRQDPGLGLRLIYFSYDVKMKEKGDIPEGYSVSREKKERFSLILESASTNQTSMYLCASSSPPLGATEAFFGQGTRLTVV.

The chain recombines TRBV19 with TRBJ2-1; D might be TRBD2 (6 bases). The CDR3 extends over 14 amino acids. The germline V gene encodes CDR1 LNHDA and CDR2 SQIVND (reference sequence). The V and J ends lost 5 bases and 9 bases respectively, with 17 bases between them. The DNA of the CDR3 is TGTGCCAGTAGTCCGGTGCGGGACGGGGGTGAGCAGTTCTTC. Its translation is CASSPVRDGGEQFF.

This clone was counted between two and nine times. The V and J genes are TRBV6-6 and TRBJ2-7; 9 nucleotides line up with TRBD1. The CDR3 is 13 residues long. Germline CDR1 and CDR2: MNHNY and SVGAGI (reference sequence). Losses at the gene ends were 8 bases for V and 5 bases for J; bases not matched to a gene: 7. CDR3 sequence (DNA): TGTGCCAGCCGGGACAGGGAGGATCACGAGCAGTACTTC. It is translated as CASRDREDHEQYF.

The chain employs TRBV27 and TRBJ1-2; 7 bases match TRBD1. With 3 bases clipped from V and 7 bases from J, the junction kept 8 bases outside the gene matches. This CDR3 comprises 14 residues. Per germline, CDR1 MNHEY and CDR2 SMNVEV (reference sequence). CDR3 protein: CASSFGQGGGGYTF. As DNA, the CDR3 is TGTGCCAGCAGTTTCGGGCAGGGGGGAGGTGGCTACACCTTC.

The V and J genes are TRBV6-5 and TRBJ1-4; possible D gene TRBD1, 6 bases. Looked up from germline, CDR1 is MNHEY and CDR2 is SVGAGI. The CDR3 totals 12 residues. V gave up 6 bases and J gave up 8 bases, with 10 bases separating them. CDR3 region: CASRDDREKLFF. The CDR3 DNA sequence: TGTGCCAGCAGAGACGACAGGGAAAAACTGTTTTTT.

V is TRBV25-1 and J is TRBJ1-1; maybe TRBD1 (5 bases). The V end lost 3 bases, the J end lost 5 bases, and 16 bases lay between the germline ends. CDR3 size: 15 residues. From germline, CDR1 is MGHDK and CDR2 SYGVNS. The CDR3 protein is CASSEADRGGTEAFF. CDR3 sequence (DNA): TGTGCCAGCAGTGAGGCGGACCGCGGGGGGACTGAAGCTTTCTTT.

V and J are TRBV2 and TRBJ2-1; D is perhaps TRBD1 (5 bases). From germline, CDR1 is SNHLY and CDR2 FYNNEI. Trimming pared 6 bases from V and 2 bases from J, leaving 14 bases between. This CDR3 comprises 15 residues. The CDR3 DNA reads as TGTGCCAGCAGCGTGCAGGGTCATACCTACAATGAGCAGTTCTTC. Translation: CASSVQGHTYNEQFF.

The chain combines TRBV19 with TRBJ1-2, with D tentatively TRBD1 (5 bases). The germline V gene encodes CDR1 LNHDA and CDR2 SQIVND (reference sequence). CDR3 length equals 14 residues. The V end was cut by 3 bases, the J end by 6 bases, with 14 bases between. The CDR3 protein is CASSILDSFDGYTF. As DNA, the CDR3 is TGTGCCAGTAGTATTCTCGACAGCTTCGATGGCTACACCTTC. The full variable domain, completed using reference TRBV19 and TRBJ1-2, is DGGITQSPKYLFRKEGQNVTLSCEQNLNHDAMYWYRQDPGQGLRLIYYSQIVNDFQKGDIAEGYSVSREKKESFPLTVTSAQKNPTAFYLCASSILDSFDGYTFGSGTRLTVV.